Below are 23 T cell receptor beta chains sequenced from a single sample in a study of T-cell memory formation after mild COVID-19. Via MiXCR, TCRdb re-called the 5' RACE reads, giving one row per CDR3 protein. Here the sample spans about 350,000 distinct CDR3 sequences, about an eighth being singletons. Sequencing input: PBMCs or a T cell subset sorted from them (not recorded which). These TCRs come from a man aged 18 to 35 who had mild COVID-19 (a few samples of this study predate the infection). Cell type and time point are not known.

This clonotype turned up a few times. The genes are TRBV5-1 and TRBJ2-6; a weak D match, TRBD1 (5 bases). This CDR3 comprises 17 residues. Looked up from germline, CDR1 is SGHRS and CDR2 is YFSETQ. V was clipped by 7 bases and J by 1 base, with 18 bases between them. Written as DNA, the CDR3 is TGCGCCAGCTCCAACCTCAGGGTGGGATCTGGGGCCAACGTCCTGACTTTC. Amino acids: CASSNLRVGSGANVLTF.

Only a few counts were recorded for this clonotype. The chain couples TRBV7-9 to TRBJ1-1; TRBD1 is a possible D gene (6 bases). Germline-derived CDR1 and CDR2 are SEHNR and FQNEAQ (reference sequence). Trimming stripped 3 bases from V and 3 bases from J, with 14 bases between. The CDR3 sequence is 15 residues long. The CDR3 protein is CASSFAQGPDTEAFF. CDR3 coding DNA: TGTGCCAGCAGCTTCGCGCAGGGGCCGGACACTGAAGCTTTCTTT.

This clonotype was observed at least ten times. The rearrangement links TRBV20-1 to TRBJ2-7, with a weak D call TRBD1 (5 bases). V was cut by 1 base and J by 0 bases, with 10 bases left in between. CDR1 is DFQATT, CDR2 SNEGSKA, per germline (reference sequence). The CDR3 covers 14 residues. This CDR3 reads CSARGGDSSYEQYV. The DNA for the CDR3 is TGCAGTGCTAGAGGTGGAGACAGCTCCTACGAGCAGTACGTC.

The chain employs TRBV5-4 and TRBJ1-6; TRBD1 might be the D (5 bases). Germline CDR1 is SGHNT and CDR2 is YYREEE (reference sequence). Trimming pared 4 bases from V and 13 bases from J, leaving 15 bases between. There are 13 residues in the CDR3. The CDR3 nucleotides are TGTGCCAGCAGCCGGGGGGGGGACCCTCCCCTCCACTTT. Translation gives CASSRGGDPPLHF. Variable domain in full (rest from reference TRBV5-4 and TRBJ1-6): ETGVTQSPTHLIKTRGQQVTLRCSSQSGHNTVSWYQQALGQGPQFIFQYYREEENGRGNFPPRFSGLQFPNYSSELNVNALELDDSALYLCASSRGGDPPLHFGNGTRLTVT.

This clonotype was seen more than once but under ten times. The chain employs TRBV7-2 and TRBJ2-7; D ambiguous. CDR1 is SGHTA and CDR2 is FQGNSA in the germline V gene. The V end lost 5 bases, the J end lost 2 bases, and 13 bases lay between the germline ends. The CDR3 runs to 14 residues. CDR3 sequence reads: CASSPRDRAYEQYF. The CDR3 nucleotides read TGTGCCAGCAGCCCCAGAGACCGGGCCTACGAGCAGTACTTC.

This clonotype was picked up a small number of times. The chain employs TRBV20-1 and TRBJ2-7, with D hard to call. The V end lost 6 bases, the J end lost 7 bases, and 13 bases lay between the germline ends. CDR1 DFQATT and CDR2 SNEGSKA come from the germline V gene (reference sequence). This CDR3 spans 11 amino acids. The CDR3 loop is CSANLGWEQYF. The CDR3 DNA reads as TGCAGTGCCAATCTAGGTTGGGAGCAGTACTTC.

The CDR3 here is CASSPGDRENEKLFF. The CDR3 DNA reads TGTGCCAGCAGCCCAGGGGACAGAGAGAATGAAAAACTGTTTTTT. This chain joins TRBV9 and TRBJ1-4, with 7 bases that match TRBD1. Trimming removed 4 bases from V and 5 bases from J; junction bases left unmatched: 8. This CDR3 is built from 15 residues. The germline V gene encodes CDR1 SGDLS and CDR2 YYNGEE.

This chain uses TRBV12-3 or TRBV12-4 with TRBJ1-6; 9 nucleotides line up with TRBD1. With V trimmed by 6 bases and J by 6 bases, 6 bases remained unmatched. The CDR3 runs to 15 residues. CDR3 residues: CASSRPGQGNSPLHF. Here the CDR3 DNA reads TGTGCCAGCAGCCGCCCGGGACAGGGTAATTCACCCCTCCACTTT.

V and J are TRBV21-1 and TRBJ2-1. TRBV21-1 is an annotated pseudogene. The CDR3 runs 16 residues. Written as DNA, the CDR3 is TGTGCCAGCAGCAAATATCGGGGTAATTCCTACAATGAGCAGTTCTTC. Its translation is CASSKYRGNSYNEQFF.

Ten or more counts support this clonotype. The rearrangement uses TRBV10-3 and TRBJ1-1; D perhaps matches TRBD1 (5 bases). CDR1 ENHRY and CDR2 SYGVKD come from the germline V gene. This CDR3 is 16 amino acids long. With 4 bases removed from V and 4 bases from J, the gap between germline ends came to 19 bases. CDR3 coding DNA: TGTGCCATCAGTGGGAAGCGTGGTCCCGGGGGCACTGAAGCTTTCTTT. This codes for CAISGKRGPGGTEAFF.

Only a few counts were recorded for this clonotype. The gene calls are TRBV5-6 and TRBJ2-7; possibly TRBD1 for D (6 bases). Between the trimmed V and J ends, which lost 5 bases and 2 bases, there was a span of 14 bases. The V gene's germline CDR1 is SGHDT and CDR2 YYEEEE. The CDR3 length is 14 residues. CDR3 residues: CASSYRVLPYEQYF. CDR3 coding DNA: TGTGCCAGCAGTTACAGGGTGCTCCCCTACGAGCAGTACTTC.

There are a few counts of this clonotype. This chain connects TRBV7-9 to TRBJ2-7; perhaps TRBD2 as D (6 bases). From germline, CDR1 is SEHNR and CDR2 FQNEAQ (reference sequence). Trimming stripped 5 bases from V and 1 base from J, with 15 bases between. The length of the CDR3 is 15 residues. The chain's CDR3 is CASSQAIGGSYEQYF. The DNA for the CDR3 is TGTGCCAGCAGCCAGGCGATCGGGGGATCCTACGAGCAGTACTTC. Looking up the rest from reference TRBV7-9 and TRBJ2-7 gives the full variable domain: DTGVSQNPRHKITKRGQNVTFRCDPISEHNRLYWYRQTLGQGPEFLTYFQNEAQLEKSRLLSDRFSAERPKGSFSTLEIQRTEQGDSAMYLCASSQAIGGSYEQYFGPGTRLTVT.

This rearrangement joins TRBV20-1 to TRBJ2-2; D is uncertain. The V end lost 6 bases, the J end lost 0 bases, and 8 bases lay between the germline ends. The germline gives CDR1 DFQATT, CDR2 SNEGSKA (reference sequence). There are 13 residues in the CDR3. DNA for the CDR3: TGCAGTGCACCAGGAACGAACACCGGGGAGCTGTTTTTT. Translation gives CSAPGTNTGELFF.

CDR3 residues: CASSQVRDKLHGYTF. The CDR3 nucleotides are TGCGCCAGCAGCCAAGTGAGGGACAAGTTGCATGGCTACACCTTC. The chain recombines TRBV4-1 with TRBJ1-2; possible D gene TRBD1, 6 bases. The CDR3 consists of 15 residues. The V gene's germline CDR1 is MGHRA and CDR2 YSYEKL. V dropped 1 base and J dropped 6 bases, with 15 bases sitting between them.

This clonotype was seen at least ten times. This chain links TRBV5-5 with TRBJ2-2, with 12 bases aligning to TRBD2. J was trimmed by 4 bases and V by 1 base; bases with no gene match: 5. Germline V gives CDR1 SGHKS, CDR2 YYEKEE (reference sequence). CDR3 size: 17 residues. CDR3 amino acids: CASSLRETSGGTGELFF. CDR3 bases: TGTGCCAGCAGCTTGAGGGAGACTAGCGGGGGCACCGGGGAGCTGTTTTTT.

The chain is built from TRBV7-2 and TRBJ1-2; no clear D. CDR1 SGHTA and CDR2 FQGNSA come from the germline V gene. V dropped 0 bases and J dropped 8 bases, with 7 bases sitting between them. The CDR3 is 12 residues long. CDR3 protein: CASSLAGRGYTF. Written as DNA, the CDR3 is TGTGCCAGCAGCTTAGCGGGAAGGGGCTACACCTTC.

The CDR3 sequence is CASSARPLDNQPQHF. As DNA, the CDR3 is TGTGCCAGCAGCGCACGGCCCCTCGACAATCAGCCCCAGCATTTT. The chain joins TRBV5-5 to TRBJ1-5; D gene uncertain. The V end lost 4 bases, the J end lost 3 bases, and 14 bases lay between the germline ends. CDR1 and CDR2 from the germline V gene are SGHKS and YYEKEE (reference sequence). The CDR3 length is 15 residues.

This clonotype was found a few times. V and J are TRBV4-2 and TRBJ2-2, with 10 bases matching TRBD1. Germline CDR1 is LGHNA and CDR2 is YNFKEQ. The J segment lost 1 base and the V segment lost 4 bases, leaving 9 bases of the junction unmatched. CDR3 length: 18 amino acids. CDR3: CASSPVGTGVRNTGELFF. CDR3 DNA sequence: TGTGCCAGCAGCCCAGTCGGGACAGGGGTCCGGAACACCGGGGAGCTGTTTTTT.

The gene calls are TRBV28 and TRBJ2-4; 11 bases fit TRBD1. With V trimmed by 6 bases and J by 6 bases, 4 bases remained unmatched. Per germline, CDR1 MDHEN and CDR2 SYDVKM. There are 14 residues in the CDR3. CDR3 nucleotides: TGTGCCAGCAGAAGGACAGGGGGCATAAACATTCAGTACTTC. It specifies CASRRTGGINIQYF.

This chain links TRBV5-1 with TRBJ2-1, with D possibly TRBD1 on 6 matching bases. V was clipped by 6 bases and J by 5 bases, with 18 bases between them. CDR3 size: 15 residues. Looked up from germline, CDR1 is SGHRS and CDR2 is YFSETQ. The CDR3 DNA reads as TGCGCCAGCACTCCAGGAACGAACAGGGACAATGAGCAGTTCTTC. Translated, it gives CASTPGTNRDNEQFF.

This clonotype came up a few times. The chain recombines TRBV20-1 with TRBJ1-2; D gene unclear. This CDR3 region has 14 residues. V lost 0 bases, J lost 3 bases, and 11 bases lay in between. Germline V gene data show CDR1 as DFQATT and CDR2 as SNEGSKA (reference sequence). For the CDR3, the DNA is TGCAGTGCTAGAGAGCAGGACCGGCACTATGGCTACACCTTC. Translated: CSAREQDRHYGYTF.

The CDR3 reads CASREGMGEQYV. The CDR3 bases are TGTGCCAGCAGGGAGGGGATGGGGGAGCAGTACGTC. V usage is TRBV2 and J usage is TRBJ2-7; tentatively, D is TRBD2 (6 bases). Trimming took off 6 bases at V and 7 bases at J, with 13 bases between the two ends. This CDR3 region has 12 residues. Germline CDR1 is SNHLY and CDR2 is FYNNEI.

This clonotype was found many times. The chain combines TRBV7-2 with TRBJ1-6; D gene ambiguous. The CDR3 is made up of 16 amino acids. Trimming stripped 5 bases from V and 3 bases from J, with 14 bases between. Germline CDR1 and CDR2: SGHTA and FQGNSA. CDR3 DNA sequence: TGTGCCAGCAGCCCCGGAAGTGGCAACTATAATTCACCCCTCCACTTT. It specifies CASSPGSGNYNSPLHF.